The 17 T cell receptor beta chains reported below all come from one sample, sequenced in a study of T cell responses to AZD1222 COVID-19 vaccine. The table came from immunoSEQ multiplex PCR; TCRdb's copy has only in-frame clones and leaves some out. The data contain under 80,000 clones, roughly nine tenths of them singletons. Source: peripheral blood, taken 28 days after the second AZD1222 dose. All receptors derive from an adult who received the AZD1222 COVID-19 vaccine.

Turning to this clone: The same CDR3 arises from other DNA sequences in this sample as well. The chain recombines TRBV19 with TRBJ1-2; 8 positions match TRBD1. Per the germline V gene, CDR1 is LNHDA and CDR2 is SQIVND (reference sequence). V was clipped by 5 bases and J by 2 bases; unmatched bases: 4. The CDR3 spans 14 residues. CDR3 sequence reads: CASSSGQGNYGYTF. CDR3 in DNA: TGTGCCAGTAGTTCAGGACAGGGAAACTATGGCTACACCTTC.

The table lists this clone with a few counts. The chain combines TRBV30 with TRBJ2-7; D may be TRBD1 (6 bases). Trimming left V 3 bases short and J 2 bases short, with 23 bases between. CDR1 is GTSNPN, CDR2 SVGIG, per germline (reference sequence). The CDR3 is 17 residues long. The CDR3: CAWSHTWGQVQTYEQYF. Written as DNA, the CDR3 is TGTGCCTGGAGCCACACCTGGGGGCAGGTCCAAACCTACGAGCAGTACTTC.

The rearrangement joins TRBV7-2 to TRBJ1-1; D unclear. The V and J ends lost 5 bases and 4 bases respectively, with 5 bases between them. The CDR3 length is 11 residues. Germline CDR1 SGHTA, CDR2 FQGNSA. As DNA, the CDR3 is TGTGCCAGCAGCCTGACCACTGAAGCTTTCTTT. Amino acid sequence: CASSLTTEAFF.

The rearrangement links TRBV30 to TRBJ2-1; weak D call: TRBD1 (5 bases). This CDR3 spans 12 amino acids. The V gene's germline CDR1 is GTSNPN and CDR2 SVGIG (reference sequence). V was pared by 0 bases and J by 9 bases, with 9 bases between. The DNA of the CDR3 is TGTGCCTGGAGTGTAGGGGCTTTTGAGCAGTTCTTC. It specifies CAWSVGAFEQFF.

This clone was picked up one time. The chain couples TRBV19 to TRBJ2-7; 10 bases map to TRBD2. V lost 3 bases to trimming and J lost 0 bases; unmatched junction nucleotides: 2. The CDR3 consists of 15 residues. The germline gives CDR1 LNHDA, CDR2 SQIVND (reference sequence). The CDR3 sequence is CASSIRTSGSYEQYF. For the CDR3, the DNA is TGTGCCAGTAGTATCCGGACTAGCGGCTCCTACGAGCAGTACTTC. Full variable domain (remainder filled in from reference TRBV19 and TRBJ2-7): DGGITQSPKYLFRKEGQNVTLSCEQNLNHDAMYWYRQDPGQGLRLIYYSQIVNDFQKGDIAEGYSVSREKKESFPLTVTSAQKNPTAFYLCASSIRTSGSYEQYFGPGTRLTVT.

This sequence joins TRBV11-3 and TRBJ2-4, with D possibly called TRBD1 or TRBD2 (5 bases each). Germline V gene sequence: CDR1 SGHNT, CDR2 YENEEA. The CDR3 loop spans 14 amino acids. V lost 5 bases, J lost 6 bases, and 14 bases lay in between. The chain's CDR3 is CASSPRGTPNIQYF. The DNA for the CDR3 is TGTGCCAGCAGCCCGCGTGGGACGCCAAACATTCAGTACTTC.

This rearrangement joins TRBV7-2 to TRBJ1-1; a possible D gene is TRBD1 (5 bases). The CDR3 covers 13 residues. The V end was cut by 3 bases, the J end by 3 bases, with 8 bases between. In germline, CDR1 is SGHTA, CDR2 FQGNSA. Here the CDR3 reads CASSFEGYTEAFF. The CDR3 region has the DNA TGTGCCAGCAGCTTCGAGGGGTACACTGAAGCTTTCTTT.

V is TRBV29-1 and J is TRBJ2-1; the D gene is possibly TRBD1 (6 bases). The germline gives CDR1 SQVTM, CDR2 ANQGSEA. Deletions cut 6 bases from V and 5 bases from J, with 11 bases between. The CDR3 runs 12 residues. The CDR3 region is CSVPDRNNEQFF. The DNA for the CDR3 is TGCAGCGTCCCGGACAGAAACAATGAGCAGTTCTTC.

The CDR3 sequence is CAIRAVTGSDTQYF. CDR3 DNA: TGTGCCATCAGGGCCGTTACAGGGTCGGATACGCAGTATTTT. V and J are TRBV10-3 and TRBJ2-3; D might be TRBD1 (6 bases). The CDR3 length is 14 residues. Trimming left V 6 bases short and J 6 bases short, with 16 bases between. CDR1 is ENHRY, CDR2 SYGVKD, per germline.

This clone occurred once. J is TRBJ2-2 and V is TRBV5-1, with 10 bases that match TRBD2. Per the germline V gene, CDR1 is SGHRS and CDR2 is YFSETQ. This CDR3 region has 18 residues. The J segment lost 0 bases and the V segment lost 0 bases, leaving 5 bases of the junction unmatched. The CDR3 loop reads CASSLAGTSASNTGELFF. CDR3 sequence (DNA): TGCGCCAGCAGCTTGGCTGGGACTAGCGCCTCGAACACCGGGGAGCTGTTTTTT.

This chain uses TRBV29-1 with TRBJ1-2; possibly TRBD1 for D (5 bases). The CDR3 runs to 11 residues. Trimming cost V 3 bases and J 7 bases, with 9 bases left between them. Looked up from germline, CDR1 is SQVTM and CDR2 is ANQGSEA. In DNA form, the CDR3 reads TGCAGCGTTGAGAGGGGAGGTGGCTACACCTTC. This codes for CSVERGGGYTF.

The V and J genes are TRBV7-9 and TRBJ1-1; 9 bases are a match to TRBD1. Germline-derived CDR1 and CDR2 are SEHNR and FQNEAQ (reference sequence). J was trimmed by 0 bases and V by 5 bases; bases with no gene match: 7. There are 16 residues in the CDR3. CDR3 region: CASSPATGGLNTEAFF. The CDR3 bases are TGTGCCAGCAGCCCCGCGACAGGGGGATTGAACACTGAAGCTTTCTTT.

Only a few counts were recorded for this clone. This rearrangement joins TRBV30 to TRBJ1-5; D ambiguous. This CDR3 is built from 12 residues. Germline V gene lookup returns CDR1 GTSNPN and CDR2 SVGIG (reference sequence). Trimming stripped 1 base from V and 5 bases from J, with 6 bases between. The CDR3 nucleotides are TGTGCCTGGAGTGACATCCATCAGCCCCAGCATTTT. It codes for CAWSDIHQPQHF.

The V call is TRBV7-2, the J call TRBJ2-3; 7 bases fit TRBD2. The CDR3 runs to 17 residues. Trimming cost V 3 bases and J 5 bases; bases outside gene matches: 14. Germline assignment: CDR1 SGHTA and CDR2 FQGNSA. The CDR3 DNA follows: TGTGCCAGCAGCTTGATCAGCGGAGCCCGCGGGGGAGATACGCAGTATTTT. Amino acids: CASSLISGARGGDTQYF.

The chain combines TRBV6-6 with TRBJ2-5, with D possibly being TRBD2 (7 bases). The CDR3 totals 12 residues. The germline V gene has CDR1 MNHNY and CDR2 SVGAGI (reference sequence). V was clipped by 8 bases and J by 5 bases, with 12 bases between them. CDR3 region: CASGGAAETQYF. CDR3 coding DNA: TGTGCCAGCGGGGGGGCGGCGGAGACCCAGTACTTC.

The chain couples TRBV5-1 to TRBJ2-1; no clear D gene. The CDR3 loop spans 13 amino acids. Germline assignment: CDR1 SGHRS and CDR2 YFSETQ. V lost 1 base and J lost 5, with 7 bases in between. The CDR3 nucleotides are TGCGCCAGCAGCTTGACTCCGAACAATGAGCAGTTCTTC. This sequence encodes CASSLTPNNEQFF.

V and J are TRBV7-9 and TRBJ2-6, with D possibly being TRBD2 (5 bases). Germline CDR1 is SEHNR and CDR2 is FQNEAQ (reference sequence). With 1 base removed from V and 2 bases from J, the gap between germline ends came to 9 bases. This CDR3 contains 16 residues. The CDR3 nucleotides read TGTGCCAGCAGCTTAGTGTGGGAGACTGGGGCCAACGTCCTGACTTTC. Translated, it gives CASSLVWETGANVLTF.